Described below is a single T cell receptor beta chain sequence and its context. Its antigen is still unknown. The PCR ran on 60 Vbeta and 13 Jbeta primers. The protocol was immunoSEQ multiplex PCR, while the TCRdb copy is restricted to in-frame clones and leaves out a portion. This sample has roughly 120,000 clones, with 75% found just once. The sample is drawn from a study of cytomegalovirus exposure and HLA in healthy donors. The study, taken as a whole, reports: Three chains tied to CMV proved CMV antigen-specific in vitro. Listed as cytomegalovirus-associated were approximately 160 TCR beta chains.

CDR1 is SGDLS, CDR2 YYNGEE, per germline. Germline trimming cut 4 bases from V and 10 bases from J; bases unmatched to any gene: 8. This CDR3 has 15 amino acids. The TCR was taken from a woman aged 18-29 years in good health and CMV-seronegative. The specimen was PBMCs. The chain employs TRBV9 and TRBJ1-6; TRBD1 aligns across 10 bases. The CDR3 spells CASSFRTGGNSPLHF. As DNA, the CDR3 is TGTGCCAGCAGCTTCCGGACAGGGGGAAACTCACCCCTCCACTTT.